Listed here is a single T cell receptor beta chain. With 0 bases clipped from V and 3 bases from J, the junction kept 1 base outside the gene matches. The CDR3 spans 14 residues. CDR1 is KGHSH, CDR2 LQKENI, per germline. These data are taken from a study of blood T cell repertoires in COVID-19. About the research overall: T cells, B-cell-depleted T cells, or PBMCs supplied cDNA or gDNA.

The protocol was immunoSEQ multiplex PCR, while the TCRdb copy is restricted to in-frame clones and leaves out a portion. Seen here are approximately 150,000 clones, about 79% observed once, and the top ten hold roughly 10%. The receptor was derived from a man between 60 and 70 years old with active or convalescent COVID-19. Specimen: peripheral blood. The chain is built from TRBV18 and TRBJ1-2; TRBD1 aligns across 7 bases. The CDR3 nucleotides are TGTGCCAGCTCACCACCTGGGACAGACTATGGCTACACCTTC. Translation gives CASSPPGTDYGYTF.